Listed here are 5 T cell receptor beta chains from one sample, sequenced in a study of blood T cell repertoires in COVID-19. Clones were sequenced by immunoSEQ multiplex PCR, and TCRdb holds only the in-frame ones, with some missing. Here the sample spans about 89,000 clones, around 90% being singletons. Sequenced input: peripheral blood. Source of these receptors: a human donor with active COVID-19. The donor label of this sample is uncertain.

This chain joins TRBV2 and TRBJ1-3, with 7 positions matching TRBD1. CDR1 and CDR2 (germline): SNHLY, FYNNEI. Trimming removed 6 bases from V and 0 bases from J; junction bases left unmatched: 8. The CDR3 is 16 amino acids. CDR3 region: CASSATGQSSGNTIYF. In nucleotides, the CDR3 is TGTGCCAGCAGCGCAACGGGACAGAGCTCTGGAAACACCATATATTTT.

The rearrangement joins TRBV11-2 to TRBJ1-1, with 7 bases identical to TRBD1. This CDR3 is built from 17 residues. CDR1 SGHAT and CDR2 FQNNGV come from the germline V gene. The junction had 15 bases not matched to a gene; V was cut back by 3 bases and J by 5 bases. The CDR3 is CASSLFLGDAQGTEAFF. CDR3 in DNA: TGTGCCAGCAGCTTGTTCCTGGGGGACGCACAGGGGACTGAAGCTTTCTTT.

The chain employs TRBV9 and TRBJ1-3, with TRBD1 matching 11 bases. With 3 bases clipped from V and 3 bases from J, the junction kept 2 bases outside the gene matches. The CDR3 is 15 amino acids. Looked up from germline, CDR1 is SGDLS and CDR2 is YYNGEE. In DNA, the CDR3 is TGTGCCAGCAGCGAGGGGACAGGGGGTGGAAACACCATATATTTT. Protein product: CASSEGTGGGNTIYF.

The chain couples TRBV5-4 to TRBJ2-3; D is perhaps TRBD2 (5 bases). The CDR3 contains 14 residues. Trimming cost V 6 bases and J 1 base, with 12 bases left between them. Germline assignment: CDR1 SGHNT and CDR2 YYREEE (reference sequence). DNA for the CDR3: TGTGCCAGCACCTCCTCCGGGGGCACAGATACGCAGTATTTT. This codes for CASTSSGGTDTQYF.

This chain connects TRBV11-2 to TRBJ1-6, with a weak D call TRBD1 (5 bases). The CDR3 loop spans 14 amino acids. Germline lookup yields CDR1 SGHAT and CDR2 FQNNGV. V gave up 3 bases and J gave up 5 bases, with 8 bases separating them. CDR3 region: CASSLTVNNSPLHF. CDR3 in DNA: TGTGCCAGCAGCTTGACAGTAAATAATTCACCCCTCCACTTT.